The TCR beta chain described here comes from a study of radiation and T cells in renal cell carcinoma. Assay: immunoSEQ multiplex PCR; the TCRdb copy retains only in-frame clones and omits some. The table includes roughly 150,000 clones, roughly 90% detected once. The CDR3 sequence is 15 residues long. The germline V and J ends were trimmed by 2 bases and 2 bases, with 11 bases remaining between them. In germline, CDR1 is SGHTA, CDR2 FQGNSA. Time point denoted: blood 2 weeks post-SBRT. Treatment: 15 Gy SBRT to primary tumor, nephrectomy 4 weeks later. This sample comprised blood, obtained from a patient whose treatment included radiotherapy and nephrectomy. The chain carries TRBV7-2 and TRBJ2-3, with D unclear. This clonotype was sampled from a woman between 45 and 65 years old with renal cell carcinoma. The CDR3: CASSLPTANTDTQYF. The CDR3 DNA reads TGTGCCAGCAGCTTACCCACAGCCAACACAGATACGCAGTATTTT.